This T cell receptor beta chain was obtained from a study of CD8 T cells in Susac syndrome. The CDR3 has 14 amino acids. Trimming shortened V by 3 bases and J by 4 bases, and 12 bases separated the two germline ends. Germline CDR1 KGHSH, CDR2 LQKENI. With random hexamers, roughly 0.5 to 1 ug RNA was reverse transcribed. TCRdb reanalysed the immunoSEQ multiplex PCR reads using MiXCR and keeps one entry per CDR3 protein. The table lists about 130,000 distinct CDR3 sequences, about 95% of them singletons, with around 0.2% in the top ten. This TCR came from a human donor with Susac syndrome. The sample consisted of CD8+ T cells from PBMCs. V is TRBV18 and J is TRBJ1-2; tentatively, D is TRBD1 (6 bases). The CDR3 DNA follows: TGTGCCAGCTCACCGCCTACAGGGTTCTATGGCTACACCTTC. This sequence encodes CASSPPTGFYGYTF.